The 32 T cell receptor beta chains in this list originate from one sample, sequenced in a study of T-cell reconstitution after alpha-beta-depleted transplantation in children. Using unique molecular identifiers, the investigators prepared the TCRbeta library. TCRdb re-analysed the PCR reads in MiXCR, keeping a single row per CDR3 protein. The sample records some 300,000 distinct CDR3 sequences, approximately 10% being singletons. The starting material was PBMCs from the stem cell graft donor, obtained from the stem cell graft. These receptors were collected from a human donor who donated a stem cell graft to a child with acute lymphoblastic leukemia.

The chain links TRBV20-1 to TRBJ1-5; 8 bases align to TRBD1. CDR1 and CDR2 from the germline V gene are DFQATT and SNEGSKA (reference sequence). Unmatched junction bases numbered 13, after V lost 6 bases and J lost 3 bases. There are 16 residues in the CDR3. The CDR3 DNA is TGCAGTGCCTACCCCGGGACAGGCGGGATCAATCAGCCCCAGCATTTT. This codes for CSAYPGTGGINQPQHF.

This clonotype was seen a few times. The chain recombines TRBV20-1 with TRBJ2-3, with 11 bases matching TRBD2. From germline, CDR1 is DFQATT and CDR2 SNEGSKA (reference sequence). V shed 6 bases and J 0 bases; nucleotides not matched to a gene: 8. This CDR3 has 16 residues. CDR3 sequence (DNA): TGCAGTGCCCGACGTAGCGGGAGGGCTAGCACAGATACGCAGTATTTT. Protein product: CSARRSGRASTDTQYF.

The CDR3: CASSGGGWGLLNEQFF. CDR3 in DNA: TGTGCCAGCAGCGGAGGGGGCTGGGGCCTCCTCAATGAGCAGTTCTTC. The V call is TRBV25-1, the J call TRBJ2-1; maybe TRBD1 (7 bases). CDR3 length: 16 residues. V dropped 6 bases and J dropped 6 bases, with 21 bases sitting between them. Looked up from germline, CDR1 is MGHDK and CDR2 is SYGVNS.

The chain joins TRBV7-2 to TRBJ2-5; TRBD2 agrees at 12 bases. Germline V gives CDR1 SGHTA, CDR2 FQGNSA. Germline trimming cut 2 bases from V and 5 bases from J; bases unmatched to any gene: 9. This CDR3 is built from 17 residues. CDR3: CASSLRASGRAWETQYF. The CDR3 coding sequence is TGTGCCAGCAGCTTAAGGGCTAGCGGGAGGGCCTGGGAGACCCAGTACTTC.

This clonotype was counted between two and nine times. Its ends do not fully match the called genes, so a read error is possible. The chain couples TRBV7-7 to TRBJ2-3; D perhaps matches TRBD1 (7 bases). Per the germline V gene, CDR1 is SSHAT and CDR2 is FNYEAQ (reference sequence). This CDR3 has 16 residues. As DNA, the CDR3 is TGTGCTAGCAGCTTACGGCGGGACAGCCCCACAGATACGCAGTATTTT. Protein product: CASSLRRDSPTDTQYF.

This clonotype was observed a few times. V usage is TRBV12-3 or TRBV12-4 and J usage is TRBJ2-5; D might be TRBD1 or TRBD2, each matching 5 bases. V lost 6 bases and J lost 3, with 14 bases in between. The CDR3 has 14 amino acids. The CDR3: CASRRTGPKETQYF. CDR3 nucleotides: TGTGCCAGCAGGAGAACGGGACCTAAAGAGACCCAGTACTTC.

At least ten counts were recorded for this clonotype. The chain recombines TRBV25-1 with TRBJ2-1, with 9 positions matching TRBD2. The length of the CDR3 is 15 residues. Trimming took 1 base from V and 6 from J; bases not matched to a gene: 4. Germline CDR1 is MGHDK and CDR2 is SYGVNS. The chain's CDR3 is CASSEWSSGANEQFF. DNA of the CDR3: TGTGCCAGCAGTGAATGGTCTAGCGGGGCCAATGAGCAGTTCTTC.

This clonotype appeared a few times. CDR3 loop: CASSDPWGRNNHEQYF. Written as DNA, the CDR3 is TGTGCCAGCAGCGACCCGTGGGGGCGGAATAACCACGAGCAGTACTTC. The genes are TRBV7-2 and TRBJ2-7, with a possible D match to TRBD1 (6 bases). The germline gives CDR1 SGHTA, CDR2 FQGNSA. The CDR3 extends over 16 amino acids. V was trimmed by 5 bases and J by 5 bases, leaving 22 bases between them.

This clonotype has just a few counts. The V gene is TRBV5-1, the J gene TRBJ2-1; 10 bases map to TRBD2. CDR1 and CDR2 from the germline V gene are SGHRS and YFSETQ. V shed 5 bases and J 5 bases; nucleotides not matched to a gene: 7. CDR3 length: 15 amino acids. CDR3 sequence reads: CASRPAGGPNNEQFF. The DNA for the CDR3 is TGCGCCAGCAGACCAGCGGGAGGGCCCAACAATGAGCAGTTCTTC.

This clonotype was seen many times. The chain is built from TRBV4-3 and TRBJ2-7; D unresolved. V lost 1 base and J lost 3, with 10 bases in between. The CDR3 contains 14 residues. The germline V gene has CDR1 LGHNA and CDR2 YSLEER. Here the CDR3 DNA reads TGCGCCAGCAGCCAAGTCGTTACAGTCTACGAGCAGTACTTC. Its translation: CASSQVVTVYEQYF.

This clonotype showed up just once. V and J are TRBV20-1 and TRBJ2-7; 7 bases are shared with TRBD2. In germline, CDR1 is DFQATT, CDR2 SNEGSKA (reference sequence). The CDR3 spans 13 residues. V was pared by 7 bases and J by 4 bases, with 10 bases of the junction left unmatched. This CDR3 reads CSGYRRGFYEQYF. DNA for the CDR3: TGCAGTGGCTACCGGCGGGGGTTTTACGAGCAGTACTTC.

The rearrangement links TRBV20-1 to TRBJ1-1, with D maybe TRBD1 (6 bases). The CDR3 is 14 amino acids. Germline V lookup: CDR1 DFQATT, CDR2 SNEGSKA (reference sequence). The V and J ends lost 3 bases and 0 bases respectively, with 11 bases between them. The CDR3 spells CSASSQGMNTEAFF. The CDR3 DNA sequence: TGCAGTGCTAGCTCTCAGGGGATGAACACTGAAGCTTTCTTT.

J is TRBJ2-2 and V is TRBV12-3 or TRBV12-4; 10 bases line up with TRBD1. The CDR3 extends over 15 amino acids. The trim removed 5 bases at V and 3 bases at J, leaving 3 bases unmatched. CDR3 sequence (DNA): TGTGCCAGCAGTCCCGGACAGGGGGACACCGGGGAGCTGTTTTTT. Residues: CASSPGQGDTGELFF.

Only a few counts were recorded for this clonotype. The chain links TRBV20-1 to TRBJ1-1; 7 nucleotides match TRBD1. V lost 6 bases to trimming and J lost 0 bases; unmatched junction nucleotides: 4. Germline lookup yields CDR1 DFQATT and CDR2 SNEGSKA (reference sequence). CDR3 length equals 13 residues. CDR3 loop: CSATGDMNTEAFF. The CDR3 DNA sequence: TGCAGTGCCACAGGGGACATGAACACTGAAGCTTTCTTT.

The V call is TRBV6-5, the J call TRBJ2-1; unclear D gene. Germline V gives CDR1 MNHEY, CDR2 SVGAGI. Trimming took 2 bases from V and 4 from J, leaving 15 bases between them. This CDR3 comprises 16 residues. This chain's CDR3 is CASSYGTNPFYNEQFF. As DNA, the CDR3 is TGTGCCAGCAGTTACGGCACCAACCCGTTTTACAATGAGCAGTTCTTC.

The V and J genes are TRBV5-6 and TRBJ2-5; D may be TRBD1 or TRBD2 (5 bases each). CDR1 is SGHDT, CDR2 YYEEEE, per germline. V lost 4 bases to trimming and J lost 1 base, with 8 bases between them. The CDR3 has 13 residues. The CDR3 DNA reads TGTGCCAGCAGCGGGGGTTTCCAAGAGACCCAGTACTTC. It encodes CASSGGFQETQYF.

As to this clonotype: It may be a read error: a sequence one base away is much more abundant. This chain links TRBV3-1 with TRBJ2-7; no definite D call. Germline values: CDR1 LGHDT, CDR2 YNNKEL (reference sequence). The CDR3 contains 14 residues. The CDR3 region has the DNA TGTGCCAGCAGCCCCTACGACTTGTCTTACGTGCAGTACTTC. This codes for CASSPYDLSYVQYF.

This clonotype showed up many times. The chain carries TRBV5-1 and TRBJ2-1; D tentatively fits TRBD1 or TRBD2 (5 bases each). CDR3 length: 18 residues. V was trimmed by 2 bases and J by 3 bases, leaving 21 bases between them. Germline CDR1 is SGHRS and CDR2 is YFSETQ. The CDR3 coding sequence is TGCGCCAGCAGCTTCCCCTCCGGGACCGGAACCGTCTACAATGAGCAGTTCTTC. Its translation: CASSFPSGTGTVYNEQFF.

Regarding this clonotype: A single base separates this from a much larger clone, so it may be a read error. The chain joins TRBV6-4 to TRBJ2-1; D is possibly TRBD2 (6 bases). The V end lost 5 bases, the J end lost 9 bases, and 20 bases lay between the germline ends. Germline assignment: CDR1 MRHNA and CDR2 SNTAGT. The CDR3 is made up of 15 amino acids. The DNA of the CDR3 is TGTGCCAGCAGTAAATGGTCGGGGGATCCTGGTGAGCAGTTCTTC. Translated: CASSKWSGDPGEQFF.

V usage is TRBV20-1 and J usage is TRBJ2-7; TRBD1 matches 8 bases. The CDR3 totals 13 residues. The V segment lost 3 bases and the J segment 5 bases; nucleotides outside the gene matches: 6. Looked up from germline, CDR1 is DFQATT and CDR2 is SNEGSKA (reference sequence). The CDR3 bases are TGCAGTGCTAGGCAGGGGGCTGTCAACGAGCAGTACTTC. It codes for CSARQGAVNEQYF.

This clonotype was seen only a few times. The chain joins TRBV4-2 to TRBJ2-7; D is perhaps TRBD2 (5 bases). CDR1 is LGHNA and CDR2 is YNFKEQ in the germline V gene. CDR3 length equals 17 residues. Trimming pared 0 bases from V and 3 bases from J, leaving 18 bases between. As DNA, the CDR3 is TGTGCCAGCAGCCAAGAAGCGGCCCCCACGGGGAACTACGAGCAGTACTTC. Amino acids: CASSQEAAPTGNYEQYF.

This clonotype was counted many times. The rearrangement uses TRBV5-1 and TRBJ2-3; weak D call: TRBD1 (5 bases). The CDR3 consists of 12 residues. Trimming shortened V by 2 bases and J by 9 bases, and 10 bases separated the two germline ends. Germline CDR1 reads SGHRS; CDR2 reads YFSETQ. The CDR3, as DNA: TGCGCCAGCAGCTTCGAGGCAGGGACGCAGTATTTT. Translating gives CASSFEAGTQYF.

This clonotype was seen more than once but under ten times. The V call is TRBV12-3 or TRBV12-4, the J call TRBJ1-1; possible D gene TRBD1, 6 bases. The V and J ends lost 6 bases and 1 base respectively, with 15 bases between them. The CDR3 has 15 residues. The CDR3 nucleotides read TGTGCCAGCAGACCCCATGGGGGCCAGAACACTGAAGCTTTCTTT. Amino acid sequence: CASRPHGGQNTEAFF.

This clonotype turned up a few times. V is TRBV12-3 or TRBV12-4 and J is TRBJ1-2; D gene ambiguous. Trimming took off 6 bases at V and 4 bases at J, with 21 bases between the two ends. This CDR3 comprises 16 residues. CDR3 in DNA: TGTGCCAGCAGCCCAAGTTCCAGGAGTTTCCTCTATGGCTACACCTTC. It codes for CASSPSSRSFLYGYTF.

This clonotype was counted at least ten times. The chain joins TRBV11-1 to TRBJ2-1, with a weak D call TRBD2 (6 bases). V was shortened by 2 bases and J by 0 bases, with 11 bases between the two germline ends. Germline lookup yields CDR1 SGHAT and CDR2 FQDESV (reference sequence). The CDR3 length is 16 residues. The CDR3 DNA follows: TGTGCCAGCAGCTTACTTAGCGGAATCTCCTACAATGAGCAGTTCTTC. Encoded protein: CASSLLSGISYNEQFF.

J is TRBJ2-3 and V is TRBV5-1, with TRBD2 identical over 10 bases. There are 16 residues in the CDR3. Trimming removed 4 bases from V and 6 bases from J; junction bases left unmatched: 11. CDR1 SGHRS and CDR2 YFSETQ come from the germline V gene. CDR3 residues: CASSPAGAGGPDTQYF. The CDR3 DNA follows: TGCGCCAGCAGCCCCGCCGGAGCGGGAGGGCCGGATACGCAGTATTTT.

A few counts support this clonotype. The chain couples TRBV10-2 to TRBJ2-3; 13 bases match TRBD2. Germline V gene data show CDR1 as WSHSY and CDR2 as SAAADI. Unmatched junction bases numbered 8, after V lost 6 bases and J lost 5 bases. The CDR3 length is 16 residues. CDR3 DNA: TGCGCCAGCAGGGAAGGACTAGCGGGAGCCGGAGATACGCAGTATTTT. Its translation is CASREGLAGAGDTQYF.

The chain recombines TRBV20-1 with TRBJ2-1; D is unclear. The CDR3 has 10 amino acids. Germline-derived CDR1 and CDR2 are DFQATT and SNEGSKA (reference sequence). Trimming removed 4 bases at V and 8 bases at J, with 6 bases between. The CDR3: CSANNYEQFF. CDR3 DNA sequence: TGCAGTGCTAATAACTATGAGCAGTTCTTC.

The genes are TRBV4-1 and TRBJ1-1, with TRBD1 matching 8 bases. The CDR3 has 16 amino acids. The V and J ends lost 6 bases and 4 bases, in that order; junction bases with no gene match: 13. Germline V gene data show CDR1 as MGHRA and CDR2 as YSYEKL. The CDR3 loop is CASRIAGGTGPTEAFF. The CDR3 DNA reads as TGCGCCAGCAGGATAGCCGGGGGGACAGGTCCCACTGAAGCTTTCTTT.

This clonotype was detected many times. The chain uses TRBV5-1 and TRBJ2-7; D might be TRBD1 or TRBD2, each matching 5 bases. The V gene's germline CDR1 is SGHRS and CDR2 YFSETQ. This CDR3 is 14 amino acids long. Trimming took off 4 bases at V and 2 bases at J, with 13 bases between the two ends. The CDR3 nucleotides are TGCGCCAGCAGCCCTGGGACCGGGACCTACGAGCAGTACTTC. Translating gives CASSPGTGTYEQYF.

This clonotype has more than one count but fewer than ten. The CDR3 DNA follows: TGCGCCAGCAGCCAAGACCACAGGGGAGTTAACTATGGCTACACCTTC. Protein product: CASSQDHRGVNYGYTF. J is TRBJ1-2 and V is TRBV4-1, with 7 bases aligning to TRBD1. Germline CDR1 is MGHRA and CDR2 is YSYEKL. CDR3 size: 16 residues. The V gene end was trimmed by 0 bases and the J gene end by 1 base; junction bases not matched to a gene: 5.

A few counts support this clonotype. The V gene is TRBV4-1, the J gene TRBJ2-1; 9 nucleotides match TRBD1. This CDR3 contains 15 residues. Germline CDR1 reads MGHRA; CDR2 reads YSYEKL. V dropped 4 bases and J dropped 10; count of bases not matched to a gene: 11. CDR3 sequence reads: CASSPQTGGIGEQFF. CDR3 in DNA: TGCGCCAGCAGCCCGCAAACAGGGGGCATAGGGGAGCAGTTCTTC.